Below, one T cell receptor (beta chain) is given with its context. Its antigen remains unidentified. There are no base qualities to consult, and no much larger clone falls within one base. Library preparation employed the immunoSEQ multiplex PCR assay. Entries here come from immuneACCESS through TCRdb and include only in-frame sequences with V and J called. Some clones fail to appear in such tables; in the studies checked, an unresolved V gene covers under half of the shortfall, and the cause of the remainder is unknown. The sample has 130,000 or so clones on record, approximately 92% of them singletons. 2.1% of the sample is taken by the ten largest. These data belong to a study of control samples from healthy donors and cancer patients (TCRdb year 2020). Sequences SGHRS (CDR1) and YFSETQ (CDR2) are obtained from the germline V gene. The CDR3 numbers 11 residues from cysteine through phenylalanine. Only CDR3 DNA remains: 33 bases, in frame from the first base. Relative to germline, V is 0 bases shorter and J is 8 bases shorter, with 5 bases between their ends.

This receptor was taken from a woman in her 50s in good health. Here the chain combines TRBV5-1 and TRBJ1-1, with the D gene uncertain. What was sequenced was blood. The CDR3 loop reads CASSLEQEAFF. The sequenced DNA: TGCGCCAGCAGCTTGGAACAGGAAGCTTTCTTT.